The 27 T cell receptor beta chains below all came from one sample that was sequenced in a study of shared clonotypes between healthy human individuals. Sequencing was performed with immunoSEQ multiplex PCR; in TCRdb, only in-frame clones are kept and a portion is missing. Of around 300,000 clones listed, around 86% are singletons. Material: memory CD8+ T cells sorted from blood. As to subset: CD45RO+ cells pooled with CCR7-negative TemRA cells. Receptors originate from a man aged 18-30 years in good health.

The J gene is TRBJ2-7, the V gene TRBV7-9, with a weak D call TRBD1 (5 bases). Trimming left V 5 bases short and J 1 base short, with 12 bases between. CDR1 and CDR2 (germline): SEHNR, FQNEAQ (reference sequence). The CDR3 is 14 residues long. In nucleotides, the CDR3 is TGTGCCAGCAGCCCCCGACAGAGGTCCTACGAGCAGTACTTC. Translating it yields CASSPRQRSYEQYF.

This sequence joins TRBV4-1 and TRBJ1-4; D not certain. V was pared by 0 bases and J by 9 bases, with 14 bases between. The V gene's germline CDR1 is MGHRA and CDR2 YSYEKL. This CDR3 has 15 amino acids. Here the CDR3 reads CASSQDANGMQKLFF. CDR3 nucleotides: TGCGCCAGCAGCCAAGATGCCAACGGAATGCAAAAACTGTTTTTT.

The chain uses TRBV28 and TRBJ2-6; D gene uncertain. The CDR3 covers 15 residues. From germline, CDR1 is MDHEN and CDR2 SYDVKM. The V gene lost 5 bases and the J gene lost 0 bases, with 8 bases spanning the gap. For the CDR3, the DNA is TGTGCCAGCAGTCAAGCCCTCTCTGGGGCCAACGTCCTGACTTTC. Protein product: CASSQALSGANVLTF.

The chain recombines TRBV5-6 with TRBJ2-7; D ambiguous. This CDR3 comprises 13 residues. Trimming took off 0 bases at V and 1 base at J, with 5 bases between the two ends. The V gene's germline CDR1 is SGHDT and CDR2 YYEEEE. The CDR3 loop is CASSLGESYEQYF. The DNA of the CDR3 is TGTGCCAGCAGCTTGGGGGAATCCTACGAGCAGTACTTC. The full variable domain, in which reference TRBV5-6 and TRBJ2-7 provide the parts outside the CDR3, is DAGVTQSPTHLIKTRGQQVTLRCSPKSGHDTVSWYQQALGQGPQFIFQYYEEEERQRGNFPDRFSGHQFPNYSSELNVNALLLGDSALYLCASSLGESYEQYFGPGTRLTVT.

Here the CDR3 reads CASSFDPNEQFF. In nucleotides, the CDR3 is TGTGCCAGCAGCTTTGACCCGAATGAGCAGTTCTTC. The chain links TRBV2 to TRBJ2-1, with D unresolved. The V end was cut by 6 bases, the J end by 7 bases, with 10 bases between. CDR1 and CDR2 from the germline V gene are SNHLY and FYNNEI. The CDR3 covers 12 residues. Complete variable domain (other parts from reference TRBV2 and TRBJ2-1): EPEVTQTPSHQVTQMGQEVILRCVPISNHLYFYWYRQILGQKVEFLVSFYNNEISEKSEIFDDQFSVERPDGSNFTLKIRSTKLEDSAMYFCASSFDPNEQFFGPGTRLTVL.

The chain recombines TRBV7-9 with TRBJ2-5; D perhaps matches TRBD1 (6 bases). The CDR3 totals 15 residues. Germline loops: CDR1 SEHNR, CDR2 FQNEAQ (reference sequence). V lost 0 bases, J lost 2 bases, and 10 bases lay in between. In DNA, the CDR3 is TGTGCCAGCAGCTTAGCCCCCGGACAGCAAGAGACCCAGTACTTC. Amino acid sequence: CASSLAPGQQETQYF.

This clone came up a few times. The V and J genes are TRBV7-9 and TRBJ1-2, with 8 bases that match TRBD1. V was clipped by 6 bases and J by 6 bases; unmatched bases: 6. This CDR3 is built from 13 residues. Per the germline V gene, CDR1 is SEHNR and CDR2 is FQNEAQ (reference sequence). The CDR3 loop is CASRGTGGDGYTF. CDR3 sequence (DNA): TGTGCCAGCAGGGGTACAGGGGGAGATGGCTACACCTTC.

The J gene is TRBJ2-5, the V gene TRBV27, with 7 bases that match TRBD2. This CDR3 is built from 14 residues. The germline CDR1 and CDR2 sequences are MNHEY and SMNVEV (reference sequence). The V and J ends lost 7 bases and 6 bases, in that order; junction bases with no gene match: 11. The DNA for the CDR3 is TGTGCCAGCACCGGACTGGCGGGGGAGCAGACCCAGTACTTC. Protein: CASTGLAGEQTQYF.

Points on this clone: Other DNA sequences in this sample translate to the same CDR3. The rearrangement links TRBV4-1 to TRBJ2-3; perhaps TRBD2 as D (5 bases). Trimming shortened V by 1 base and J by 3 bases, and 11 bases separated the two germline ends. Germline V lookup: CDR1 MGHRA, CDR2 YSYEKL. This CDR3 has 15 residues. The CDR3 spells CASSQAPGSTDTQYF. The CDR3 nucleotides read TGCGCCAGCAGCCAAGCCCCGGGATCGACAGATACGCAGTATTTT.

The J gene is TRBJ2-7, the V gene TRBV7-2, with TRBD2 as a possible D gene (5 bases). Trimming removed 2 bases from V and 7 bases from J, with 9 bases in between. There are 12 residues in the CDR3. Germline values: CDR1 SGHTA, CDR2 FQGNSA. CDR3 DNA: TGTGCCAGCAGCTTAACTAGTACAGAGCAGTACTTC. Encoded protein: CASSLTSTEQYF. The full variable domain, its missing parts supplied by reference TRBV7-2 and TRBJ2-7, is GAGVSQSPSNKVTEKGKDVELRCDPISGHTALYWYRQSLGQGLEFLIYFQGNSAPDKSGLPSDRFSAERTGGSVSTLTIQRTQQEDSAVYLCASSLTSTEQYFGPGTRLTVT.

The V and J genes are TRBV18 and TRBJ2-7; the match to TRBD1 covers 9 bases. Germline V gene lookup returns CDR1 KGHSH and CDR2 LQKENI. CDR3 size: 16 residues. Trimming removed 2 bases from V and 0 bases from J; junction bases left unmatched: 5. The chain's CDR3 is CASSPSTGGVSYEQYF. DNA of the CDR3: TGTGCCAGCTCACCATCGACAGGGGGGGTCTCCTACGAGCAGTACTTC. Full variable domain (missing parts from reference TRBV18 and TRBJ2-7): NAGVMQNPRHLVRRRGQEARLRCSPMKGHSHVYWYRQLPEEGLKFMVYLQKENIIDESGMPKERFSAEFPKEGPSILRIQQVVRGDSAAYFCASSPSTGGVSYEQYFGPGTRLTVT.

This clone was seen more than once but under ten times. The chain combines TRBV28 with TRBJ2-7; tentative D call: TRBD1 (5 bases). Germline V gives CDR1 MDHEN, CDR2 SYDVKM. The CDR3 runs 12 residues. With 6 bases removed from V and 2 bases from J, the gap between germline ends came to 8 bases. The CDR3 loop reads CASRSGTYEQYF. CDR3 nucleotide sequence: TGTGCCAGCAGATCAGGGACCTACGAGCAGTACTTC.

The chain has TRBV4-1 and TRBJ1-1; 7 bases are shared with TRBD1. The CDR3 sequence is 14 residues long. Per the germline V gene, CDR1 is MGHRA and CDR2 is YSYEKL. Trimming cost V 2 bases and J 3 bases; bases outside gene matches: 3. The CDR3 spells CASSQRDSYTEAFF. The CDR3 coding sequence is TGCGCCAGCAGCCAACGGGACAGTTACACTGAAGCTTTCTTT.

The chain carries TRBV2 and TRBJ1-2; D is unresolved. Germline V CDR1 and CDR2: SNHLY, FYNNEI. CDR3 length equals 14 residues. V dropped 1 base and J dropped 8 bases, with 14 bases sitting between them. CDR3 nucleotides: TGTGCCAGCAGTGAAGTGATCACCGGCGGCGGCTACACCTTC. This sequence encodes CASSEVITGGGYTF.

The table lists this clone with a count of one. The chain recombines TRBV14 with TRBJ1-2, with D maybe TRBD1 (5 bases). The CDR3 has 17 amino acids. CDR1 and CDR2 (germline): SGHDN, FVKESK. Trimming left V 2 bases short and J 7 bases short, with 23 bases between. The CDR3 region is CASSQNRGRLWGSGYTF. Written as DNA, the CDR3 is TGTGCCAGCAGCCAAAACCGGGGCAGGTTATGGGGATCTGGCTACACCTTC.

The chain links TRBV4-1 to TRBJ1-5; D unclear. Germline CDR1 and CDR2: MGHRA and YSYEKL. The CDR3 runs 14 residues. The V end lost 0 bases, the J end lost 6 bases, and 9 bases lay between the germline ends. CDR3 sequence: CASSQDGLSQPQHF. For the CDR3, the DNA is TGCGCCAGCAGCCAAGATGGATTAAGTCAGCCCCAGCATTTT.

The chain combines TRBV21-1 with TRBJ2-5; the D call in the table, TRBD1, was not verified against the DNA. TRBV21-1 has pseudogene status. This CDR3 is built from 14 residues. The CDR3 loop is CASSKRPGQETQYF. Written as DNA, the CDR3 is TGTGCCAGCAGCAAACGCCCAGGCCAAGAGACCCAGTACTTC.

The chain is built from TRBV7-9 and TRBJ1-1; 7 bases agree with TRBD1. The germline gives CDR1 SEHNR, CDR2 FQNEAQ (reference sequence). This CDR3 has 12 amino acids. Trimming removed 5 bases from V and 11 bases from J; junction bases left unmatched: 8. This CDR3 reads CASSHPTGLAFF. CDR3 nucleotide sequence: TGTGCCAGCAGCCATCCGACAGGGCTGGCTTTCTTT.

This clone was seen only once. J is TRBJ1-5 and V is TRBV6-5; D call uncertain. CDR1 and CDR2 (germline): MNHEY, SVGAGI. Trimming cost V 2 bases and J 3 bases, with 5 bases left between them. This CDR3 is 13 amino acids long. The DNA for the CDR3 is TGTGCCAGCAGTTACAGGGCCAATCAGCCCCAGCATTTT. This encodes CASSYRANQPQHF.

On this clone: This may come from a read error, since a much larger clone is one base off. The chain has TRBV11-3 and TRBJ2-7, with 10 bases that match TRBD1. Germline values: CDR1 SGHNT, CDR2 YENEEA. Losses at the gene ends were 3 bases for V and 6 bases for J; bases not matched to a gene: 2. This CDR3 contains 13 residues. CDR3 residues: CASSFGTGAEQYF. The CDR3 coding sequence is TGTGCCAGCAGCTTCGGGACAGGGGCCGAGCAGTACTTC.

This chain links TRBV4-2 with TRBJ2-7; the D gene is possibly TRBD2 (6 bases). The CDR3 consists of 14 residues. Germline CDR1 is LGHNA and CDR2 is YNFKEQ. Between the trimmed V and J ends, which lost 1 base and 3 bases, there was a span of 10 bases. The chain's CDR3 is CASSQAVGGYEQYF. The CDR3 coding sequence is TGTGCCAGCAGCCAAGCGGTGGGGGGCTACGAGCAGTACTTC.

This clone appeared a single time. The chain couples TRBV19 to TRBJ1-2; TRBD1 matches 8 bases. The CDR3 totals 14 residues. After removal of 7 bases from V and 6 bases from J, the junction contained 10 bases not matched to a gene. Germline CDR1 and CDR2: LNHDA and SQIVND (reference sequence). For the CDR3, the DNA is TGTGCCAGTATCCTTCCGGGACAGGAAAATGGCTACACCTTC. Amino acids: CASILPGQENGYTF. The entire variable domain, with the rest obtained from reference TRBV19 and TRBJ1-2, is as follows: DGGITQSPKYLFRKEGQNVTLSCEQNLNHDAMYWYRQDPGQGLRLIYYSQIVNDFQKGDIAEGYSVSREKKESFPLTVTSAQKNPTAFYLCASILPGQENGYTFGSGTRLTVV.

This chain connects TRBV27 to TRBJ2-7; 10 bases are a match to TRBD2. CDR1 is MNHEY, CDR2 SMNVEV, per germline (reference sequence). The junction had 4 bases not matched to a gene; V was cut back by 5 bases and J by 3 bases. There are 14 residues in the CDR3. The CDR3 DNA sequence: TGTGCCAGCAGTGTAGCGGGGGGCATCTACGAGCAGTACTTC. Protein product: CASSVAGGIYEQYF.

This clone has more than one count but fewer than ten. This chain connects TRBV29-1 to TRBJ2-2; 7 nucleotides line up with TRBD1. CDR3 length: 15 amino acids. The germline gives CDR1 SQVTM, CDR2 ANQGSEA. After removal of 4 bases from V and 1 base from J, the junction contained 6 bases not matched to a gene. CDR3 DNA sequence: TGCAGCGTTGTAGACAGGGACCTGAACACCGGGGAGCTGTTTTTT. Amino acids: CSVVDRDLNTGELFF.

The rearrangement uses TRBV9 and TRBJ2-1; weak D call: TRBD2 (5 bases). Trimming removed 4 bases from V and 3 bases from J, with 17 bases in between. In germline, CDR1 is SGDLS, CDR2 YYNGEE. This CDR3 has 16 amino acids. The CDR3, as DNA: TGTGCCAGCAGCTCAGGTAGCGCAAGGGACTACAATGAGCAGTTCTTC. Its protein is CASSSGSARDYNEQFF.

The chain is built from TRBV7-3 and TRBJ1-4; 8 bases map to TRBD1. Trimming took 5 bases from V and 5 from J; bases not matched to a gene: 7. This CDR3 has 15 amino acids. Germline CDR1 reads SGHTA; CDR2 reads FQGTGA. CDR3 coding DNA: TGTGCCAGCAGCCCCGAGGACAGGGAAAATGAAAAACTGTTTTTT. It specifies CASSPEDRENEKLFF.

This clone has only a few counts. In DNA form, the CDR3 reads TGCGCCAGCAGCCTCGCGGAGCGGGGGGCCCTATACAATGAGCAGTTCTTC. Amino acids: CASSLAERGALYNEQFF. V and J are TRBV4-1 and TRBJ2-1; 9 bases are shared with TRBD2. The CDR3 sequence is 17 residues long. Unmatched junction bases numbered 11, after V lost 4 bases and J lost 4 bases. The germline V gene has CDR1 MGHRA and CDR2 YSYEKL.